The text below deals with one T cell receptor (beta chain). Regulatory T cells were sorted from blood as CD4+ CD25-high CD127-low cells. Assay: immunoSEQ multiplex PCR; the TCRdb copy retains only in-frame clones and omits some. The sample has about 12,000 clones, less than 95% seen once. This entry is derived from a study of regulatory and conventional T cells in RAG deficiency. After removal of 5 bases from V and 4 bases from J, the junction contained 5 bases not matched to a gene. The CDR3 is made up of 13 amino acids. The V gene's germline CDR1 is SGHRS and CDR2 YFSETQ. The sample was also reused in another study, on regulatory T cells. From that study: Primers: 52 TRBV forward and 13 TRBJ reverse.

Sequencing was performed on CD127- CD25+ CD4+ Tregs sorted from blood. The receptor comes from a human donor in good health. The rearrangement links TRBV5-1 to TRBJ1-2, with 7 bases that match TRBD1. This CDR3 reads CASSPDRIYGYTF. The CDR3 DNA is TGCGCCAGCAGTCCGGACAGGATCTATGGCTACACCTTC.